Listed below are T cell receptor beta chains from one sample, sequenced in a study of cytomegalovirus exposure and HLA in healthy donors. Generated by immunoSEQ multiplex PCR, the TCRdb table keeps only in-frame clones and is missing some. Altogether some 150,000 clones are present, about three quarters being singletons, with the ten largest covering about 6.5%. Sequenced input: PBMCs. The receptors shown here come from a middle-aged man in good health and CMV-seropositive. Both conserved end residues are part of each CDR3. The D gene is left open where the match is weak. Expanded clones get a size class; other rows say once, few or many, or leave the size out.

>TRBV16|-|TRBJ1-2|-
TGTGCCAGCAGCCCCATCGGGAGTAGAGGCTACACCTTC
CASSPIGSRGYTF
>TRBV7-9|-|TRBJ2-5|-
TGTGCCAGCAGCCCCCTGGTAGGCGGGGCAGAGACCCAGTACTTC
CASSPLVGGAETQYF
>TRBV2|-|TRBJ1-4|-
TGTGCCAGCAGATCAAGAGGGATTAGGTCTGAAAAACTGTTTTTT
CASRSRGIRSEKLFF
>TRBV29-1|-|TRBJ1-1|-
TGCAGCGTTGACGGGGACACTGAAGCTTTCTTT
CSVDGDTEAFF
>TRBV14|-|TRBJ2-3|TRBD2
TGTGCCAGCAACCCAACCGGGACTACGCTGCAGTATTTT
CASNPTGTTLQYF
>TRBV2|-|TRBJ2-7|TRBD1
TGTGCCAGCAGTGAAGCTGGGACAGGGGGCGACGAGCAGTACTTC
CASSEAGTGGDEQYF
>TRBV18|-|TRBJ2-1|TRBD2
TGTGCCAGCTCACTAGGGACTAGCTCCTACAATGAGCAGTTCTTC
CASSLGTSSYNEQFF
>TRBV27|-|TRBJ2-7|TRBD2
TGTGCCAGCTCGACTAGCCCCCGAGGAGAGCAGTACTTC
CASSTSPRGEQYF
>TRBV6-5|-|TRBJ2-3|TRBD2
TGTGCCAGCAGTAGCGCTAGCGGGATCACAGATACGCAGTATTTT
CASSSASGITDTQYF
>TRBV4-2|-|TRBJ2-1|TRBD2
TGTGCCAGCAGCCAAGATTGGCTAGCGGATGACAATGAGCAGTTCTTC
CASSQDWLADDNEQFF
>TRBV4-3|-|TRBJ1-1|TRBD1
TGCGCCAGCAGCCAAGAAGGGACAGGACGGAACACTGAAGCTTTCTTT
CASSQEGTGRNTEAFF
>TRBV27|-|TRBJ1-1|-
TGTGCCAGCAGTATAGTTGCGCCGAACACTGAAGCTTTCTTT
CASSIVAPNTEAFF
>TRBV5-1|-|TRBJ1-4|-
TGCGCCAGCAGCCTCGACAGTAATGAAAAACTGTTTTTT
CASSLDSNEKLFF
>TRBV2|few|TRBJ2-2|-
TGTGCCAGCAGTCCGAACCCGGCAGGCGACACCGGGGAGCTGTTTTTT
CASSPNPAGDTGELFF
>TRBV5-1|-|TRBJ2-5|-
TGCGCCAGCAGCTTGGGACTGACTAGGCTGGAGACCCAGTACTTC
CASSLGLTRLETQYF
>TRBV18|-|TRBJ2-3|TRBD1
TGTGCCAGCTCACCTTGGGACAGGGCGGGGACAGATACGCAGTATTTT
CASSPWDRAGTDTQYF
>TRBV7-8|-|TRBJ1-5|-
TGTGCCAGCAGCTTGGGAGGACAGCCCCAGCATTTT
CASSLGGQPQHF
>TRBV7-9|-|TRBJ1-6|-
TGTGCCAGCAGCTTTAGGAGCTCCTATAATTCACCCCTCCACTTT
CASSFRSSYNSPLHF
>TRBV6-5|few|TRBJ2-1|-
TGTGCCAGCAGCTCAAACGGGGGGCCCTACAATGAGCAGTTCTTC
CASSSNGGPYNEQFF